This TCR beta chain came from a study of shared clonotypes between healthy human individuals. In regard to this clone: The sample has other DNA sequences that encode this CDR3 too.

From germline, CDR1 is ENHRY and CDR2 SYGVKD. V was shortened by 3 bases and J by 1 base, with 4 bases between the two germline ends. This CDR3 is built from 13 residues. Sequenced by immunoSEQ multiplex PCR; TCRdb stores in-frame clones only, minus some. Of 2 million to 2.5 million clones listed, just over 90% are singletons. This chain joins TRBV10-3 and TRBJ1-3, with D unclear. Sequenced sample: naive CD4+ T cells from PBMCs. Subset of the sample: CD45RA+ positively selected. The clonotype comes from a man aged 18 to 29 in good health. Some clones in this sample may be carry-over from other donors' samples. The CDR3 nucleotides are TGTGCCATCAGTGAAGGATCTGGAAACACCATATATTTT. Translating it yields CAISEGSGNTIYF.